The clone carrying this T cell receptor (beta chain) was counted between two and nine times. Time point reported: blood from clinic visit 5 months post-surgery; TSC patient then seizure free. The data stem from a study of brain T cells in children with intractable seizures. Repertoires were generated with immunoSEQ multiplex PCR, while TCRdb's copy carries only in-frame clones and drops some. The sample carries under 400,000 clones, 93% recorded once. CDR1 is MNHEY, CDR2 SVGAGI, per germline. The germline V and J ends were trimmed by 2 bases and 8 bases, with 18 bases remaining between them. The CDR3 extends over 15 amino acids.

V and J are TRBV6-5 and TRBJ1-2; no reliable D call. This TCR was recovered from a boy under three years old with tuberous sclerosis and intractable seizures. The specimen comprised peripheral blood, sampled roughly 5 months after surgery. In DNA, the CDR3 is TGTGCCAGCAGTTACGACGGACTCAAAGGACGGGGCTACACCTTC. Translation: CASSYDGLKGRGYTF.